This T cell receptor beta chain derives from a study of T cells in Graves' hyperthyroidism and ophthalmopathy. Pregnant or lactating patients were excluded, as were those with uncontrolled infection or other autoimmune disease. The study based diagnoses on clinical symptoms, serum thyroxine and TRAb, thyroid ultrasound and orbital computed tomography. The PBMCs studied were ones that came from approximately 9.9 ml fresh peripheral blood. The CDR3 runs to 18 residues. V lost 0 bases, J lost 2 bases, and 8 bases stayed unmatched. The V gene's germline CDR1 is LGHNA and CDR2 YNFKEQ. Amplification yielded TCR beta CDR3 regions, with RNA transcripts as the source. The HTBI primer set drove a first-round RT-PCR of the TCR CDR3. From the multiplex PCR reads, TCRdb called clonotypes with MiXCR, one entry per CDR3 protein. The sample consists of about 700,000 distinct CDR3 sequences, 11% to 15% of them appearing once.

As regards this clonotype: The antigen is unknown.

Study results and caveats: With a median lead of about 6.9 months before onset, the model predicted ophthalmopathy.

The TCR was taken from a woman aged 18-29 years with Graves' hyperthyroidism. Sequencing input: blood. The rearrangement links TRBV4-2 to TRBJ2-5, with 11 bases matching TRBD2. CDR3 DNA: TGTGCCAGCAGCCAAGATGTCCGGACTAGCGGGCAACAAGAGACCCAGTACTTC. Amino acids: CASSQDVRTSGQQETQYF.